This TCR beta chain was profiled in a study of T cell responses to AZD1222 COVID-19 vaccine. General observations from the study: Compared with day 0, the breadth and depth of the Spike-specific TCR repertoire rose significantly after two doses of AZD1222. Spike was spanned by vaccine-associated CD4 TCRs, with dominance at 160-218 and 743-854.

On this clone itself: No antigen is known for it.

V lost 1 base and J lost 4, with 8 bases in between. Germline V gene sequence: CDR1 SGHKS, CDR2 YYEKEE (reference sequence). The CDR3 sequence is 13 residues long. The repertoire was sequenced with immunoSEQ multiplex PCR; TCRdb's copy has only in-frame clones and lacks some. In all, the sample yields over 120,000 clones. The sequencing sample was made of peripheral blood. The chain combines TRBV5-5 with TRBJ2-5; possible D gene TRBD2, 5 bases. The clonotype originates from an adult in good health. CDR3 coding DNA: TGTGCCAGCAGCTTGCGAGGGTTAGAGACCCAGTACTTC. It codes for CASSLRGLETQYF.